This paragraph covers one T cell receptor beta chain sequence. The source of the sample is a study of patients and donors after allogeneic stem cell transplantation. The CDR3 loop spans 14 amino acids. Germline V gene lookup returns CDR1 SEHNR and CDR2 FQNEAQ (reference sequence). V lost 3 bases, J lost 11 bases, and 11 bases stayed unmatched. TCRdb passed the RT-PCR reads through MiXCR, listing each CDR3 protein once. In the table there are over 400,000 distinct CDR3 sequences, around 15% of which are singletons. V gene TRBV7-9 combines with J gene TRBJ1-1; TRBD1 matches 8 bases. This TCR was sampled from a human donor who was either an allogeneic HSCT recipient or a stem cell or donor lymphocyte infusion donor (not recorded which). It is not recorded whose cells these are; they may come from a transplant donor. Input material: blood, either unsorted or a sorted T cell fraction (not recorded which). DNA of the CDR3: TGTGCCAGCAGCTTGGACAGGGTCGGCTTTAAGGCTTTCTTT. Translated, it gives CASSLDRVGFKAFF.